This T cell receptor beta chain was sequenced for a study of CD8 T cells in ankylosing spondylitis. This clonotype was seen only once. A single record per CDR3 protein comes from TCRdb applying MiXCR to the 5' RACE reads. The data contain just over 150,000 distinct CDR3 sequences, approximately 20% of them singletons. Trimming left V 4 bases short and J 6 bases short, with 8 bases between. Germline V gene lookup returns CDR1 SGHDT and CDR2 YYEEEE. The CDR3 runs to 12 residues. The specimen sequenced was blood, either unsorted or a sorted T cell fraction (not recorded which). The sequence derives from a male donor with ankylosing spondylitis or in good health (not recorded which). V gene TRBV5-6 combines with J gene TRBJ2-1, with no clear D. The CDR3 DNA sequence: TGTGCCAGCAGCGCAAGCGTCAATGAGCAGTTCTTC. This sequence encodes CASSASVNEQFF.